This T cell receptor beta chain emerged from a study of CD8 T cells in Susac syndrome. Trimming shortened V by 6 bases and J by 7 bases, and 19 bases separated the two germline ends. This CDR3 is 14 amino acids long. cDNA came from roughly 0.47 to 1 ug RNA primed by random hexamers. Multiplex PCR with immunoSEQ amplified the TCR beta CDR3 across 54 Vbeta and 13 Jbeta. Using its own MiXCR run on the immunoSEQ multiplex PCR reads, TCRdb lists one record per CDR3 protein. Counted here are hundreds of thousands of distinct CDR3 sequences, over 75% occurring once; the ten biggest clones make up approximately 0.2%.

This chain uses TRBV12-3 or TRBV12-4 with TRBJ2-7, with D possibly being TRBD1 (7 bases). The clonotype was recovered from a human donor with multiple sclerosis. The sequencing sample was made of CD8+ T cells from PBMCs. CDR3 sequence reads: CASRGRQGRGEQYF. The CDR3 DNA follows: TGTGCCAGCAGGGGCCGACAGGGTCGGGGGGAGCAGTACTTC.